The 11 T cell receptor beta chains in this list originate from one sample, sequenced in a study of shared clonotypes between healthy human individuals. TCRdb's copy holds only in-frame clones and misses some; the assay was immunoSEQ multiplex PCR. The sample carries a few million clones, around 94% recorded once. The sequenced sample consisted of naive CD4+ T cells sorted from blood. Subset noted: CD45RA+ positively selected. These receptors were collected from a man aged 18 to 29 in good health.

V and J are TRBV6-5 and TRBJ2-3; D gene unclear. V lost 8 bases and J lost 1, with 13 bases in between. Germline-derived CDR1 and CDR2 are MNHEY and SVGAGI. The CDR3 loop spans 14 amino acids. CDR3 loop: CASRTRWGTDTQYF. The CDR3 nucleotides are TGTGCCAGCCGGACCCGATGGGGCACAGATACGCAGTATTTT.

The gene calls are TRBV19 and TRBJ2-7; the D is unclear. The CDR3 is 14 residues long. Germline CDR1 and CDR2: LNHDA and SQIVND (reference sequence). V lost 2 bases and J 0 bases, leaving 8 bases between the germline ends. CDR3 coding DNA: TGTGCCAGTAGTATACGGAGAAGCTCCTACGAGCAGTACTTC. It translates to CASSIRRSSYEQYF.

The J gene is TRBJ2-3, the V gene TRBV21-1; TRBD1, as called in the table, went unchecked against the DNA. TRBV21-1 is tagged as a pseudogene. This CDR3 is 15 amino acids long. Written as DNA, the CDR3 is TGTGCCAGCAGCAAAGGTGAGGGGGAACTAGATACGCAGTATTTT. Protein sequence: CASSKGEGELDTQYF.

The rearrangement joins TRBV19 to TRBJ1-1; D might be TRBD1 (6 bases). The CDR3 is 16 amino acids. Germline assignment: CDR1 LNHDA and CDR2 SQIVND (reference sequence). V dropped 3 bases and J dropped 0 bases, with 14 bases sitting between them. CDR3 sequence (DNA): TGTGCCAGTAGTATTAGAGAGGGGGGCCTGAACACTGAAGCTTTCTTT. This codes for CASSIREGGLNTEAFF.

Note on this clone: The junction differs from germline at one of its ends, possibly a read error. This sample includes further DNA sequences coding for the same CDR3. The chain joins TRBV2 to TRBJ1-6; weak D call: TRBD1 (6 bases). The CDR3 extends over 14 amino acids. Germline loops: CDR1 SNHLY, CDR2 FYNNEI. CDR3 sequence: CASRPTGLPSPLHF. CDR3 coding DNA: TGTGCCAGCAGACCGACAGGATTGCCTTCACCCCTTCACTTT.

J is TRBJ1-4 and V is TRBV19; D unresolved. The CDR3 spans 14 residues. The germline V gene encodes CDR1 LNHDA and CDR2 SQIVND (reference sequence). Between the trimmed V and J ends, which lost 1 base and 4 bases, there was a span of 7 bases. The CDR3 spells CASSIGRHNEKLFF. CDR3 nucleotide sequence: TGTGCCAGTAGTATAGGGAGACATAATGAAAAACTGTTTTTT.

The V and J genes are TRBV20-1 and TRBJ2-1; no reliable D call. The CDR3 consists of 11 residues. Trimming took 5 bases from V and 7 from J, leaving 9 bases between them. Germline V CDR1 and CDR2: DFQATT, SNEGSKA (reference sequence). The CDR3 DNA follows: TGCAGTGCTCCCCAGTTTAATGAGCAGTTCTTC. It specifies CSAPQFNEQFF.

V usage is TRBV6-5 and J usage is TRBJ2-5; D unclear. V was clipped by 4 bases and J by 5 bases, with 14 bases between them. Germline assignment: CDR1 MNHEY and CDR2 SVGAGI. CDR3 length: 14 amino acids. The DNA for the CDR3 is TGTGCCAGCAGTTCCGAGTCCGTCGGGGAGACCCAGTACTTC. This codes for CASSSESVGETQYF.

V is TRBV29-1 and J is TRBJ2-6; D is perhaps TRBD2 (7 bases). CDR3 length: 17 residues. Germline CDR1 SQVTM, CDR2 ANQGSEA. Trimming took off 1 base at V and 3 bases at J, with 16 bases between the two ends. CDR3 bases: TGCAGCGTTGAAGTGATTGGGGGGGCTGATGGGGCCAACGTCCTGACTTTC. Protein sequence: CSVEVIGGADGANVLTF.

The V call is TRBV6-5, the J call TRBJ1-5; D ambiguous. Germline assignment: CDR1 MNHEY and CDR2 SVGAGI. The CDR3 is 13 amino acids. The V end lost 5 bases, the J end lost 5 bases, and 10 bases lay between the germline ends. CDR3 residues: CASSRDKDQPQHF. The CDR3 bases are TGTGCCAGCAGTAGAGACAAAGATCAGCCCCAGCATTTT.

This chain joins TRBV28 and TRBJ2-7, with TRBD2 identical over 9 bases. This CDR3 has 16 residues. Germline trimming cut 5 bases from V and 2 bases from J; bases unmatched to any gene: 10. The V gene's germline CDR1 is MDHEN and CDR2 SYDVKM. In DNA, the CDR3 is TGTGCCAGCAGTAGCTCCGGGACTAGCACCGCCTACGAGCAGTACTTC. Translated: CASSSSGTSTAYEQYF.